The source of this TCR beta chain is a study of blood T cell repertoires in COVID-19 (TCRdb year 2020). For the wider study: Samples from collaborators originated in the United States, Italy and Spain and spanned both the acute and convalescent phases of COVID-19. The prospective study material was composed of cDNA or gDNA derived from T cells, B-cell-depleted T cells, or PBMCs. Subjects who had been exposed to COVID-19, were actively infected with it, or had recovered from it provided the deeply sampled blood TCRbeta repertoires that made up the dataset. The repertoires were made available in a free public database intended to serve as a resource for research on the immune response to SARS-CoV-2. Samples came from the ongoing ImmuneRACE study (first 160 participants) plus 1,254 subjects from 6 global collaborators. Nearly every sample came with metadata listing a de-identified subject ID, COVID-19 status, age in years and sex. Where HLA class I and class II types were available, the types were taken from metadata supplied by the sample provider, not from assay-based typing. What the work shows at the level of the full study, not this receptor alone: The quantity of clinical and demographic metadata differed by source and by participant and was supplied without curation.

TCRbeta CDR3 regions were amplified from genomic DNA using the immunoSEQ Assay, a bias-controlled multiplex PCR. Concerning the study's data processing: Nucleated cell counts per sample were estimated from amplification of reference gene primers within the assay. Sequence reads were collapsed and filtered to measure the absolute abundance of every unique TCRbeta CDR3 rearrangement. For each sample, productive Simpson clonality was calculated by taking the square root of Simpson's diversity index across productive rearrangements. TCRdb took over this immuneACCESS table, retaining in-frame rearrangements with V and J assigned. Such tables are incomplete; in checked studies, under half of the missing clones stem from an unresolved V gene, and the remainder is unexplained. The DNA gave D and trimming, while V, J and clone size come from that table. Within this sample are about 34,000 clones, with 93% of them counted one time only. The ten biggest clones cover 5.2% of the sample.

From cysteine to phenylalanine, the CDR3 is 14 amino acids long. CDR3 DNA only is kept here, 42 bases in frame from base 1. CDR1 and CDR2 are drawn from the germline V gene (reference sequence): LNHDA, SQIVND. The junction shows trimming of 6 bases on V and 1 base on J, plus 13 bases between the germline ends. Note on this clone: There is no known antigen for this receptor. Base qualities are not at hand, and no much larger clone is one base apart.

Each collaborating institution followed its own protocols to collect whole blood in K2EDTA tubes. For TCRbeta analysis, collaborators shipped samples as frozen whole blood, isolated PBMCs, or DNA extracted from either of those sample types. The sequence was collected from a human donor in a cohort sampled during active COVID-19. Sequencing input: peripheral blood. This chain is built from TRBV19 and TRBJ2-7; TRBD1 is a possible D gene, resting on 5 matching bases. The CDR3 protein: CASSPFDSSYEQYF. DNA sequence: TGTGCCAGTAGCCCCTTTGACAGTTCCTACGAGCAGTACTTC. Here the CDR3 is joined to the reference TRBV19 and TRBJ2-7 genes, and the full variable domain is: DGGITQSPKYLFRKEGQNVTLSCEQNLNHDAMYWYRQDPGQGLRLIYYSQIVNDFQKGDIAEGYSVSREKKESFPLTVTSAQKNPTAFYLCASSPFDSSYEQYFGPGTRLTVT.